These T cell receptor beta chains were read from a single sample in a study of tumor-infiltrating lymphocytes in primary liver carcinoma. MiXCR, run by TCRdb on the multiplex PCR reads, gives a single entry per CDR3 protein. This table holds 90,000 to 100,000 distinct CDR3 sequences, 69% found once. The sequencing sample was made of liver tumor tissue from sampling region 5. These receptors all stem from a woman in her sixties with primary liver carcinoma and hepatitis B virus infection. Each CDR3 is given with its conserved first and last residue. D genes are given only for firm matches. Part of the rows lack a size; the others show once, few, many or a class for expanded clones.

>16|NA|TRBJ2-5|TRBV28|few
TGTGCCAGCAGTCCAATAGGCGGGACCCTTGCGGAGACCCAGTACTTC
CASSPIGGTLAETQYF
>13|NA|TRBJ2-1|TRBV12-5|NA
TGTGCTAGTGGCCGAGGGACTTTCAATGAGTACTTCTTC
CASGRGTFNEYFF
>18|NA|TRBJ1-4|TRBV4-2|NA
TGTGCCAGCAGCCAAGATATTGTACTCGACAAAGGGAATAAAAAACTGTTTTTT
CASSQDIVLDKGNKKLFF
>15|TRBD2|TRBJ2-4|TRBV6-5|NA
TGTGCCAGCAGTTACCTAGCGGAAGATGGGAACATTCAGTACTTC
CASSYLAEDGNIQYF
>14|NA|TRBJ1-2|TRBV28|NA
TGTGCCAACACCCCCGGAGGGGAGGCCTATGGCTACACCTTC
CANTPGGEAYGYTF
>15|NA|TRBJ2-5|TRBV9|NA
TGTGCCAGCAGCGTAGCGGGTGGGCTCGCGGAGACCCAGTACTTC
CASSVAGGLAETQYF
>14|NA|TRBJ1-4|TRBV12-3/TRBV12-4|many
TGTGCCAGCAGTTCCCAAAGACTTAATGAAAAACTGTTTTTT
CASSSQRLNEKLFF
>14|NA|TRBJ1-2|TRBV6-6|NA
TGTGCCGGCAGTTTGGGACACAAAAACTATGGCTACACCTTC
CAGSLGHKNYGYTF
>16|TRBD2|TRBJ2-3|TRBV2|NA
TGTGCCGGCAGTGAAGGTGTTAGCGGGAGGACAGATACGCAGTATTTT
CAGSEGVSGRTDTQYF
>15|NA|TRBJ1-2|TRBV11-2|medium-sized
TGTGCCAGCAGCTTAGAGAGTGCGGGTTACTATGGCTACACCTTC
CASSLESAGYYGYTF
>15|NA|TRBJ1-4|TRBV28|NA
TGTGCCAGCAGTTCCAGCGACAGGCTCGGGGAAAAACTGTTTTTT
CASSSSDRLGEKLFF
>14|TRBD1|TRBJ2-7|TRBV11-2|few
TGTGCCAACAGCCCCCGACAGGGAACCTACGAGCAGTATTTC
CANSPRQGTYEQYF
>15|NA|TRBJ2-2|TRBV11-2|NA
TGTGCCAGTAGCCACGGGGCTAGTGGCACCAGGGAGCTGTTTTTT
CASSHGASGTRELFF
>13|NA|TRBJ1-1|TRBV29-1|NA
TGCAGCGTTGATCAATGGCTGAACAATGAAGCTTTCTTT
CSVDQWLNNEAFF
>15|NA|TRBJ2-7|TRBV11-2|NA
TGTGCCAGCAGCTTAGACCCAGGCCTTACATCCGAGCAGTACTTT
CASSLDPGLTSEQYF
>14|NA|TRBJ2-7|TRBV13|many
TGTGCCAGCAGCTTGAGCGAGAGCTCCTACGAGCAGTACTTC
CASSLSESSYEQYF
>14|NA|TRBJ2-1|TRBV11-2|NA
TGTGCCATCAGTCCGGACTCTATGTATAGGGAGCAGTTCTTC
CAISPDSMYREQFF
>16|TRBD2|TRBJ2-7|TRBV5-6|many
TGTGCCAGCAGCTTGCTCGGGGCTAGCGGGACTCGGGAGCAGTACTTC
CASSLLGASGTREQYF
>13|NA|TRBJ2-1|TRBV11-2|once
TGTACCAGCAGCTTAGGACAGTACTATGAGCAGTTCTTC
CTSSLGQYYEQFF
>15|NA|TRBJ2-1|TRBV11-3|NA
TGTACCAGCAGCTTAGAGGGCAGGGTTTTCGATATGCAGTTCTTC
CTSSLEGRVFDMQFF
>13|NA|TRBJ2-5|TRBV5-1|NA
TGCGCCAGCAGTCAGATGGGTCAAGAGACCCAGTACTTC
CASSQMGQETQYF
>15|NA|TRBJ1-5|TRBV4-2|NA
TGTGCCAGCAGCCGCCAATGGGACGCCAATCAGCCCCTGCATTTT
CASSRQWDANQPLHF
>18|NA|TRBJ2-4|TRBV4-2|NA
TGTACCAGCAGTCAATCCTACACAATAGGGACAGCCAAAAACATTCAGTACTTC
CTSSQSYTIGTAKNIQYF
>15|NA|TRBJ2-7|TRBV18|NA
TGTGCCAGCTCACCACGTCGAGGGGCGCTGGGCGAGCAGTACTTC
CASSPRRGALGEQYF
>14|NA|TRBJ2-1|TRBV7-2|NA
TGTGCCAGCAGCCGTAGAAGGGGCTACAATGAGCAGTTCTTC
CASSRRRGYNEQFF
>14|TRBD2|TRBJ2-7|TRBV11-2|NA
TGTGTCAGCAACTTGACTAGCGGGTGTTACGAGCAGTACTTC
CVSNLTSGCYEQYF
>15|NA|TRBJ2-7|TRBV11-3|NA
TGTGTCAGCAGTTTTGCCCAGGGTCTTATCAACGAGCAGTACTTC
CVSSFAQGLINEQYF
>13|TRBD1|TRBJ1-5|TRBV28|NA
TGTGCCAGCAGCATACAGGGGGTTCAGCTCCAGCATTTT
CASSIQGVQLQHF
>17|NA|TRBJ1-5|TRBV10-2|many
TGCGCCAGCAGTGAGTCGAAGGGGCTTGGTGGGAGTCAGCCCCAGCATTTT
CASSESKGLGGSQPQHF
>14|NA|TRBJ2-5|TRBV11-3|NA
TGTGCTAGCAACTTAGGAATAGCCCAAGAGACCCAGTACTTC
CASNLGIAQETQYF
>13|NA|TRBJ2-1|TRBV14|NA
TGTGCCAGCAGCCGACAACAGGAAGGTGAGCAGTTCTTT
CASSRQQEGEQFF
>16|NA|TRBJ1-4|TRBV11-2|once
TGTGACAGCAGCACCGGACTGGGAGACACTAATGAAAAACTGTTTTTC
CDSSTGLGDTNEKLFF
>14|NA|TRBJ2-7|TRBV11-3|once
TGTGCCAGCAGCTTGTGCGGGCAGGAGCACGAGCAGTACTTC
CASSLCGQEHEQYF
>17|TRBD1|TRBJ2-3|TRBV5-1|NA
TGCACCAGCAGCTGGCCACCAACAGGGGGCGGCACAGATACGCAGTATTTT
CTSSWPPTGGGTDTQYF
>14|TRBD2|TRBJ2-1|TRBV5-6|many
TGTGCCAGCGAGGAACTAGCGTCCTACAATGAGCAGTTCTTC
CASEELASYNEQFF
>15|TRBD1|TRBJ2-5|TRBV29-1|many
TGCAGCGTTGAACCGGCCAGGGGGCGGCAAGAGACCCAGTACTTC
CSVEPARGRQETQYF
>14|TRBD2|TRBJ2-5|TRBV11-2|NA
TGTGTCAGCAGCGGAGGGACTAGAATAGAGATCCAGTACTTC
CVSSGGTRIEIQYF
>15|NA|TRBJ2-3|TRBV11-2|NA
TGTGTCAGCAGGCCCTCAGCGAGTAGCACAGATACGCAATATTTT
CVSRPSASSTDTQYF
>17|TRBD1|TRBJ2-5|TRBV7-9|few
TGTCCCAGCAGCTTTCCCGGGGACAGGGCACTCGATGAGACCCAGTATTTC
CPSSFPGDRALDETQYF
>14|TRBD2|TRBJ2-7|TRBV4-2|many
TGTGCCAGCAGCCAAGATAGACTAGCGGGAGAAACCTACTTC
CASSQDRLAGETYF
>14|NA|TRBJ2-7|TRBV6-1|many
TGTGCCAGCAGTGAAGGTGGGGCCCCGTCCGAGCAGTACTTC
CASSEGGAPSEQYF
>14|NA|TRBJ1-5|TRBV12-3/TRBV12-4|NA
TGTGCCAACAGTTTCGGGTCAGTTAATCAGCTCCAGCATTTT
CANSFGSVNQLQHF
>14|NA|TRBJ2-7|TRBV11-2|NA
TGTGTCAGCTGCTTAGCACGGGGAGCCTACGAGCAGTACTTC
CVSCLARGAYEQYF
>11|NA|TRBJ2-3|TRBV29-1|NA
TGCAGCGTGGTGAGCAGGGAGAGAGTGTATTTT
CSVVSRERVYF
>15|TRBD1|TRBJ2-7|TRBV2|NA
TGTGCCAGCAGGGACCCGGGACAGGGGTTCCACGAGCAGTACTTC
CASRDPGQGFHEQYF
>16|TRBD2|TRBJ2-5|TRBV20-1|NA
TGCAGTGCTAGAGATTTGGAACTAGCGGACCTGGAGACCCAGTACTTC
CSARDLELADLETQYF